The 16 T cell receptor beta chains below all came from one sample that was sequenced in a study of naive and memory T cell subsets. An equimolar mix of two oligonucleotides served as the beta constant-region primer for TRBC1 and TRBC2. Each CDR3 protein gets one entry after TCRdb re-called the UMI-ligation and nested PCR reads with MiXCR. The sample lists about 85,000 distinct CDR3 sequences; about an eighth were seen once. Material for sequencing was central memory CD4+ T cells from blood. The receptors stem from a human donor in good health.

This clonotype was found many times. This chain uses TRBV28 with TRBJ2-3, with TRBD2 identical over 7 bases. Germline V gene data show CDR1 as MDHEN and CDR2 as SYDVKM. The trim removed 4 bases at V and 5 bases at J, leaving 9 bases unmatched. This CDR3 comprises 15 residues. For the CDR3, the DNA is TGTGCCAGCAGTTCCAAGGTCGCGGGGGTAGATACGCAGTATTTT. Protein sequence: CASSSKVAGVDTQYF. Combining the CDR3 with reference TRBV28 and TRBJ2-3 gives the whole variable domain DVKVTQSSRYLVKRTGEKVFLECVQDMDHENMFWYRQDPGLGLRLIYFSYDVKMKEKGDIPEGYSVSREKKERFSLILESASTNQTSMYLCASSSKVAGVDTQYFGPGTRLTVL.

This CDR3 is CVPTGPVNYGYTF. The DNA for the CDR3 is TGTGTCCCCACAGGACCCGTTAACTATGGCTACACCTTC. This sequence joins TRBV2 and TRBJ1-2, with TRBD1 as a possible D gene (5 bases). The CDR3 has 13 amino acids. Germline CDR1 and CDR2: SNHLY and FYNNEI.

This clonotype was observed many times. The chain employs TRBV2 and TRBJ2-3; either TRBD1 or TRBD2 may supply D (5 bases each). This CDR3 has 14 amino acids. CDR1 SNHLY and CDR2 FYNNEI come from the germline V gene. V shed 7 bases and J shed 5 bases, with 16 bases lying between them. The DNA of the CDR3 is TGTGCCAGCAAAGGGGAGACGTCGAAAGATACGCAGTATTTT. Its protein is CASKGETSKDTQYF.

This clonotype was picked up many times. The V gene is TRBV7-2, the J gene TRBJ2-1; 7 bases fit TRBD2. The CDR3 loop spans 16 amino acids. From germline, CDR1 is SGHTA and CDR2 FQGNSA. Trimming took 7 bases from V and 8 from J; bases not matched to a gene: 17. CDR3 nucleotide sequence: TGTGCCAGCACCAACTGGGGGGGTCAACGTAGGGATGAGCAGTTCTTC. It yields the protein CASTNWGGQRRDEQFF.

The V call is TRBV2, the J call TRBJ2-2; D is ambiguous. The germline gives CDR1 SNHLY, CDR2 FYNNEI. This CDR3 spans 12 amino acids. The ends were cut back, 5 bases at V and 6 bases at J, with 7 bases in the middle. The CDR3 region is CASSRAPGELFF. CDR3 in DNA: TGTGCCAGCAGTCGAGCACCCGGGGAGCTGTTTTTT.

This clonotype was picked up a small number of times. This chain links TRBV24-1 with TRBJ2-1; D might be TRBD1 or TRBD2, each matching 6 bases. The CDR3 totals 17 residues. Trimming took 0 bases from V and 8 from J, leaving 19 bases between them. CDR1 and CDR2 (germline): KGHDR, SFDVKD. CDR3 loop: CATSDLRPGPGGYEQFF. The CDR3 coding sequence is TGTGCCACCAGTGATTTGCGGCCGGGACCCGGGGGCTATGAGCAGTTCTTC.

The chain carries TRBV4-1 and TRBJ2-1; unclear D gene. Germline CDR1 is MGHRA and CDR2 is YSYEKL. Trimming cost V 1 base and J 3 bases, with 7 bases left between them. The CDR3 totals 14 residues. The CDR3 sequence is CASSQVLNYNEQFF. CDR3 nucleotide sequence: TGCGCCAGCAGCCAAGTCCTAAACTACAATGAGCAGTTCTTC.

This rearrangement joins TRBV7-2 to TRBJ1-1; TRBD1 matches 8 bases. J lost 4 bases, V lost 2 bases, and 3 bases had no gene match. CDR1 and CDR2 from the germline V gene are SGHTA and FQGNSA. The CDR3 covers 14 residues. The CDR3 DNA follows: TGTGCCAGCAGCTTACAGGGGGCTGGCACTGAAGCTTTCTTT. As protein: CASSLQGAGTEAFF.

The CDR3 region has the DNA TGTGCCAGCAGCCTTAATATGGGTACGCAGTATTTT. Amino acids: CASSLNMGTQYF. J is TRBJ2-3 and V is TRBV3-1; no firm D call. The V and J ends lost 4 bases and 8 bases respectively, with 10 bases between them. Per the germline V gene, CDR1 is LGHDT and CDR2 is YNNKEL (reference sequence). CDR3 size: 12 residues.

This clonotype was detected ten times or more. V gene TRBV7-6 combines with J gene TRBJ2-3; D unclear. CDR1 and CDR2 from the germline V gene are SGHVS and FNYEAQ. CDR3 length: 15 amino acids. V was clipped by 6 bases and J by 0 bases, with 13 bases between them. The CDR3 nucleotides read TGTGCCAGCAGTCGGTTCTGGGAAAGCACAGATACGCAGTATTTT. Translating it yields CASSRFWESTDTQYF.

This clonotype has a handful of counts. The V and J genes are TRBV7-2 and TRBJ2-3, with D perhaps assigned TRBD1 or TRBD2 (6 bases each). CDR3 length: 16 amino acids. The ends were cut back, 5 bases at V and 0 bases at J, with 15 bases in the middle. Germline values: CDR1 SGHTA, CDR2 FQGNSA. CDR3 bases: TGTGCCAGCAGCCCCGAAGGGGGGTTGAGCACAGATACGCAGTATTTT. This gives the protein CASSPEGGLSTDTQYF. Based on the CDR3 plus reference TRBV7-2 and TRBJ2-3, the full variable domain is GAGVSQSPSNKVTEKGKDVELRCDPISGHTALYWYRQSLGQGLEFLIYFQGNSAPDKSGLPSDRFSAERTGGSVSTLTIQRTQQEDSAVYLCASSPEGGLSTDTQYFGPGTRLTVL.

CDR3 coding DNA: TGTGCCAGCTCACCACCTGAGATTAGGTGGGAGCAGTACTTC. It specifies CASSPPEIRWEQYF. The rearrangement uses TRBV18 and TRBJ2-7; the D is unclear. CDR3 length: 14 amino acids. V was shortened by 0 bases and J by 7 bases, with 13 bases between the two germline ends. From germline, CDR1 is KGHSH and CDR2 LQKENI.

The sample holds a few counts of this clonotype. The V and J genes are TRBV12-3 or TRBV12-4 and TRBJ1-3, with 7 bases identical to TRBD1. The CDR3 consists of 15 residues. V trimming: 5 bases; J trimming: 1 base; junction bases outside the gene matches: 5. The CDR3, as DNA: TGTGCCAGCAGTGACAGGGTTAATTCTGGAAACACCATATATTTT. It yields the protein CASSDRVNSGNTIYF.

The V call is TRBV10-3, the J call TRBJ2-7; D is undetermined. Trimming removed 6 bases from V and 0 bases from J, with 12 bases in between. Germline V gives CDR1 ENHRY, CDR2 SYGVKD. The CDR3 loop spans 14 amino acids. CDR3 sequence: CAIRSDRSSYEQYF. CDR3 coding DNA: TGTGCCATCAGGTCCGACCGGAGCTCCTACGAGCAGTACTTC.

Many counts were recorded for this clonotype. The rearrangement joins TRBV12-3 or TRBV12-4 to TRBJ2-1; 7 bases align to TRBD2. The CDR3 totals 15 residues. The J segment lost 4 bases and the V segment lost 5 bases, leaving 8 bases of the junction unmatched. The CDR3 nucleotides are TGTGCCAGCAGTCGCGGGACTACGGAGTACAATGAGCAGTTCTTC. This sequence encodes CASSRGTTEYNEQFF.

This clonotype was observed once. This sequence joins TRBV19 and TRBJ1-2; D gene unclear. Germline assignment: CDR1 LNHDA and CDR2 SQIVND (reference sequence). The CDR3 extends over 14 amino acids. V was trimmed by 4 bases and J by 7 bases, leaving 16 bases between them. This CDR3 is CASSTSAGIGGYTF. The CDR3 nucleotides read TGTGCCAGTAGTACCTCGGCGGGCATTGGTGGCTACACCTTC.